The clone carrying this T cell receptor (beta chain) was picked up many times. Its antigen is undetermined. CDR1 SGHAT and CDR2 FQNNGV come from the germline V gene. Trimming took 5 bases from V and 0 from J, leaving 11 bases between them. This CDR3 has 14 amino acids. The record originates from a study of beta chain features in type 1 diabetes. Study results and limitations: Across all four CD4+ subsets, people with type 1 diabetes showed modestly shorter TCRB CDR3s. Although PCR might favor shorter templates, it would do so equally in patients and controls.

Expressed TCRB transcripts got sequenced, as all isolated RNA was reverse transcribed. Regulatory, naive and central memory T cell samples averaged roughly 3.5 million reads. This table comes from immunoSEQ multiplex PCR, and its TCRdb copy is limited to in-frame clones, with some not included. The repertoire holds 250,000 to 300,000 clones, with under 8.5% as singletons. This chain uses TRBV11-2 with TRBJ2-7; D remains ambiguous. Material: central memory CD4+ T cells from blood. The receptor's source is a woman aged 18-35 years in good health. CDR3 residues: CASSPGRNSYEQYF. The CDR3 bases are TGTGCCAGCAGCCCCGGACGGAACTCCTACGAGCAGTACTTC.